This entry is about one TCR beta chain. The PCR contained 60 Vbeta and 13 Jbeta primers. Method: immunoSEQ multiplex PCR; TCRdb's copy keeps in-frame clones and lacks some. This sample carries approximately 170,000 clones, about 76% of them seen once, and the ten largest clones take 6% to 8%. This sample stems from a study of cytomegalovirus exposure and HLA in healthy donors. The CDR3 loop spans 16 amino acids. What was sequenced was PBMCs. This receptor was taken from a male donor in good health and CMV-seropositive. The chain employs TRBV12-2 and TRBJ2-2; the tabulated D call, TRBD1, remains unverified against the DNA. TRBV12-2 is termed a pseudogene. CDR3 DNA sequence: TGTGCAAGTCGCTCCTTTCTACAGGGTCCCACCGGGGAGCTGTTTTTT. Amino acids: CASRSFLQGPTGELFF.